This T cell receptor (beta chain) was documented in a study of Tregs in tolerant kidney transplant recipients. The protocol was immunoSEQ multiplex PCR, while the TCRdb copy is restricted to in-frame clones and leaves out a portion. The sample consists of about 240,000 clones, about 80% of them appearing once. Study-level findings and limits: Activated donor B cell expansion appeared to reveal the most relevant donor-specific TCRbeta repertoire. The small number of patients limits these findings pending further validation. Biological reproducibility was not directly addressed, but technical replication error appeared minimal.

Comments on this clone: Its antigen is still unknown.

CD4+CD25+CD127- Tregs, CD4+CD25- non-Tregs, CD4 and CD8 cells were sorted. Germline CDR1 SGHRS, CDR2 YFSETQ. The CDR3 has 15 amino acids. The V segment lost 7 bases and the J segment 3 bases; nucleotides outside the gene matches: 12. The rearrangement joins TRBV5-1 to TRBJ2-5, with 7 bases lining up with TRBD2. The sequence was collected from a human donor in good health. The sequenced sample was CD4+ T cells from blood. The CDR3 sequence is CASAWGGSIEETQYF. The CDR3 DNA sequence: TGCGCCAGCGCCTGGGGCGGGAGTATAGAAGAGACCCAGTACTTC. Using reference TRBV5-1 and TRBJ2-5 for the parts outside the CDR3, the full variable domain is KAGVTQTPRYLIKTRGQQVTLSCSPISGHRSVSWYQQTPGQGLQFLFEYFSETQRNKGNFPGRFSGRQFSNSRSEMNVSTLELGDSALYLCASAWGGSIEETQYFGPGTRLLVL.